The 31 T cell receptor beta chains given below trace back to one sample, sequenced in a study of cytomegalovirus exposure and HLA in healthy donors. The PCR ran on 60 Vbeta and 13 Jbeta primers. Assay: immunoSEQ multiplex PCR; the TCRdb copy retains only in-frame clones and omits some. The repertoire holds some 180,000 clones, around 73% seen once, with roughly 3% in the top ten. The sequencing input was PBMCs. These receptors all come from a woman aged 25 to 39 in good health and CMV-seronegative.

The chain is built from TRBV29-1 and TRBJ2-3; D gene uncertain. The germline V and J ends were trimmed by 6 bases and 2 bases, with 12 bases remaining between them. In germline, CDR1 is SQVTM, CDR2 ANQGSEA. The CDR3 contains 13 residues. The CDR3 region has the DNA TGCAGCGTCCCCGGGTTTAACACAGATACGCAGTATTTT. Its protein product is CSVPGFNTDTQYF.

CDR3 amino acids: CASSYAGASGSYEQYF. CDR3 bases: TGTGCCAGCTCATACGCTGGGGCTAGCGGCTCCTACGAGCAGTACTTC. V usage is TRBV18 and J usage is TRBJ2-7, with 7 bases that match TRBD2. V lost 5 bases to trimming and J lost 0 bases; unmatched junction nucleotides: 10. The CDR3 extends over 16 amino acids. Looked up from germline, CDR1 is KGHSH and CDR2 is LQKENI.

The V gene is TRBV5-1, the J gene TRBJ1-6, with 10 bases fitting TRBD1. The junction had 4 bases not matched to a gene; V was cut back by 4 bases and J by 9 bases. The CDR3 sequence is 14 residues long. The germline V gene encodes CDR1 SGHRS and CDR2 YFSETQ. The CDR3 here is CASSTTGGRSPLHF. As DNA, the CDR3 is TGCGCCAGCAGCACGACAGGGGGCCGTTCACCCCTCCACTTT.

This rearrangement joins TRBV18 to TRBJ2-2, with D tentatively TRBD1 (5 bases). The germline V gene encodes CDR1 KGHSH and CDR2 LQKENI. The length of the CDR3 is 16 residues. The ends were cut back, 0 bases at V and 2 bases at J, with 10 bases in the middle. The CDR3 DNA is TGTGCCAGCTCACCACCGCAGGGAATCAACACCGGGGAGCTGTTTTTT. This translates into CASSPPQGINTGELFF.

The genes are TRBV5-1 and TRBJ1-1; D call uncertain. This CDR3 has 12 amino acids. Trimming took off 4 bases at V and 2 bases at J, with 6 bases between the two ends. The germline gives CDR1 SGHRS, CDR2 YFSETQ. CDR3 sequence: CASSPSNTEAFF. The CDR3 DNA follows: TGCGCCAGCAGCCCCTCCAACACTGAAGCTTTCTTT.

The chain is built from TRBV5-4 and TRBJ2-6; D is undetermined. V was trimmed by 0 bases and J by 0 bases, leaving 7 bases between them. This CDR3 has 16 residues. Per the germline V gene, CDR1 is SGHNT and CDR2 is YYREEE (reference sequence). This chain's CDR3 is CASSLGQDSGANVLTF. The DNA of the CDR3 is TGTGCCAGCAGCTTGGGGCAGGACTCTGGGGCCAACGTCCTGACTTTC.

The chain combines TRBV7-2 with TRBJ1-2; D is undetermined. CDR1 SGHTA and CDR2 FQGNSA come from the germline V gene. This CDR3 region has 12 residues. Trimming cost V 7 bases and J 4 bases, with 10 bases left between them. CDR3 amino acids: CASTTMIYGYTF. In DNA form, the CDR3 reads TGTGCCAGCACAACTATGATCTATGGCTACACCTTC. Looking up the rest from reference TRBV7-2 and TRBJ1-2 gives the full variable domain: GAGVSQSPSNKVTEKGKDVELRCDPISGHTALYWYRQSLGQGLEFLIYFQGNSAPDKSGLPSDRFSAERTGGSVSTLTIQRTQQEDSAVYLCASTTMIYGYTFGSGTRLTVV.

This clone was seen more than once but under ten times. V gene TRBV28 combines with J gene TRBJ2-5; no clear D gene. The germline V gene encodes CDR1 MDHEN and CDR2 SYDVKM. V was clipped by 4 bases and J by 7 bases, with 7 bases between them. This CDR3 has 11 residues. DNA for the CDR3: TGTGCCAGCAGTTCTCCCGGGACCCAGTACTTC. This gives the protein CASSSPGTQYF.

The chain recombines TRBV9 with TRBJ2-7, with a weak D call TRBD2 (6 bases). From germline, CDR1 is SGDLS and CDR2 YYNGEE. Trimming cost V 3 bases and J 2 bases, with 12 bases left between them. The CDR3 has 14 amino acids. The CDR3 loop is CASSARDLAYEQYF. The CDR3 DNA reads TGTGCCAGCAGCGCCCGGGACTTGGCCTACGAGCAGTACTTC.

This clone was seen more than once but under ten times. This chain uses TRBV2 with TRBJ2-1, with 10 bases aligning to TRBD2. Per the germline V gene, CDR1 is SNHLY and CDR2 is FYNNEI. This CDR3 contains 17 residues. V was clipped by 3 bases and J by 8 bases; unmatched bases: 13. CDR3 region: CASSEILAGVVLDEQFF. CDR3 DNA: TGTGCCAGCAGTGAGATCCTAGCGGGAGTGGTATTAGATGAGCAGTTCTTC.

This rearrangement joins TRBV5-1 to TRBJ2-5, with TRBD1 matching 7 bases. TRBJ2-7 explains the end of the DNA better; the J call may be wrong. The CDR3 is made up of 14 amino acids. The germline V gene encodes CDR1 SGHRS and CDR2 YFSETQ. The CDR3 loop is CASNSGTDFYEQYF. CDR3 sequence (DNA): TGCGCCAGCAACTCCGGGACAGATTTCTACGAGCAGTACTTC.

This chain joins TRBV29-1 and TRBJ2-3, with D maybe TRBD1 (5 bases). Trimming cost V 3 bases and J 4 bases, with 23 bases left between them. Germline V gene lookup returns CDR1 SQVTM and CDR2 ANQGSEA. This CDR3 comprises 17 residues. The CDR3 reads CSVEGLYQRPPPDTQYF. In nucleotides, the CDR3 is TGCAGCGTTGAGGGGCTGTACCAGAGGCCCCCCCCAGATACGCAGTATTTT.

This clone occurred a few times. CDR3 protein: CASSRQGAEEKLFF. The CDR3 region has the DNA TGTGCCAGCAGTCGACAGGGGGCGGAAGAAAAACTGTTTTTT. This chain joins TRBV6-5 and TRBJ1-4; 10 bases agree with TRBD1. With V trimmed by 5 bases and J by 8 bases, 5 bases remained unmatched. CDR1 and CDR2 from the germline V gene are MNHEY and SVGAGI. The CDR3 totals 14 residues.

V usage is TRBV5-4 and J usage is TRBJ2-1; 9 nucleotides align to TRBD2. The germline CDR1 and CDR2 sequences are SGHNT and YYREEE (reference sequence). This CDR3 contains 17 residues. Unmatched junction bases numbered 16, after V lost 4 bases and J lost 8 bases. The CDR3 sequence is CASSPLGRGGPRDEQFF. The DNA for the CDR3 is TGTGCCAGCAGCCCCCTCGGGCGGGGGGGCCCTCGAGATGAGCAGTTCTTC. Full variable domain (missing parts from reference TRBV5-4 and TRBJ2-1): ETGVTQSPTHLIKTRGQQVTLRCSSQSGHNTVSWYQQALGQGPQFIFQYYREEENGRGNFPPRFSGLQFPNYSSELNVNALELDDSALYLCASSPLGRGGPRDEQFFGPGTRLTVL.

This clone was seen a single time. As DNA, the CDR3 is TGTGCCAGCCGACTTCTAAGCTCCTACAATGAGCAGTTCTTC. This sequence encodes CASRLLSSYNEQFF. V is TRBV5-6 and J is TRBJ2-1; no definite D call. There are 14 residues in the CDR3. Per germline, CDR1 SGHDT and CDR2 YYEEEE. The V gene lost 7 bases and the J gene lost 0 bases, with 11 bases spanning the gap. The entire variable domain, with the rest obtained from reference TRBV5-6 and TRBJ2-1, is as follows: DAGVTQSPTHLIKTRGQQVTLRCSPKSGHDTVSWYQQALGQGPQFIFQYYEEEERQRGNFPDRFSGHQFPNYSSELNVNALLLGDSALYLCASRLLSSYNEQFFGPGTRLTVL.

This clone was seen once. V usage is TRBV13 and J usage is TRBJ2-1; weak D call: TRBD1 (6 bases). The CDR3 contains 13 residues. Trimming removed 0 bases at V and 7 bases at J, with 7 bases between. CDR1 is PRHDT, CDR2 FYEKMQ, per germline (reference sequence). The CDR3 DNA follows: TGTGCCAGCAGCTTAGGCAGGGGAAATGAGCAGTTCTTC. Translating gives CASSLGRGNEQFF.

The V gene is TRBV7-6, the J gene TRBJ2-5; D is uncertain. CDR1 and CDR2 from the germline V gene are SGHVS and FNYEAQ. The CDR3 is made up of 11 amino acids. V was cut by 6 bases and J by 5 bases, with 7 bases left in between. The CDR3 region is CASRGSETQYF. DNA of the CDR3: TGTGCCAGCAGGGGCAGCGAGACCCAGTACTTC.

The chain couples TRBV7-2 to TRBJ2-2; a possible D gene is TRBD1 (7 bases). V dropped 5 bases and J dropped 3 bases, with 22 bases sitting between them. This CDR3 comprises 18 residues. Germline-derived CDR1 and CDR2 are SGHTA and FQGNSA. CDR3 DNA sequence: TGTGCCAGCAGCCCACGGTTATATGGCAGGGGGGACACCGGGGAGCTGTTTTTT. Translated: CASSPRLYGRGDTGELFF.

The gene calls are TRBV6-5 and TRBJ1-4; no clear D. The CDR3 extends over 15 amino acids. Germline V CDR1 and CDR2: MNHEY, SVGAGI. Trimming removed 6 bases at V and 4 bases at J, with 15 bases between. CDR3 region: CASRTVTGYNEKLFF. The CDR3 region has the DNA TGTGCCAGCAGAACAGTGACGGGATATAATGAAAAACTGTTTTTT.

This clone was detected only a few times. This chain uses TRBV5-1 with TRBJ1-4; TRBD1 matches at 8 bases. CDR1 is SGHRS and CDR2 is YFSETQ in the germline V gene. This CDR3 spans 16 amino acids. The V segment lost 4 bases and the J segment 6 bases; nucleotides outside the gene matches: 11. In DNA form, the CDR3 reads TGCGCCAGCAGCACCGGGACAGGACTTCTTTATGAAAAACTGTTTTTT. Its protein is CASSTGTGLLYEKLFF.

The chain has TRBV29-1 and TRBJ2-5; tentative D call: TRBD1 (6 bases). This CDR3 comprises 11 residues. Germline V lookup: CDR1 SQVTM, CDR2 ANQGSEA. Trimming took 7 bases from V and 2 from J, leaving 8 bases between them. CDR3 in amino acids: CSGGQQETQYF. In DNA form, the CDR3 reads TGCAGCGGGGGACAACAAGAGACCCAGTACTTC. The full variable domain, its missing parts supplied by reference TRBV29-1 and TRBJ2-5, is SAVISQKPSRDICQRGTSLTIQCQVDSQVTMMFWYRQQPGQSLTLIATANQGSEATYESGFVIDKFPISRPNLTFSTLTVSNMSPEDSSIYLCSGGQQETQYFGPGTRLLVL.

The chain couples TRBV19 to TRBJ1-2; maybe TRBD1 (6 bases). CDR1 is LNHDA, CDR2 SQIVND, per germline (reference sequence). V dropped 7 bases and J dropped 4 bases, with 16 bases sitting between them. The CDR3 sequence is 14 residues long. Written as DNA, the CDR3 is TGTGCCAGTAACCCGACAGGACTCGGCTATGGCTACACCTTC. Its protein is CASNPTGLGYGYTF.

The chain is built from TRBV4-2 and TRBJ1-2, with no clear D. This CDR3 is built from 15 residues. CDR1 LGHNA and CDR2 YNFKEQ come from the germline V gene. V shed 0 bases and J shed 8 bases, with 16 bases lying between them. The CDR3 DNA reads TGTGCCAGCAGCCAAGATCCCAACACCCTGGAGGGCTACACCTTC. Its translation: CASSQDPNTLEGYTF.

In its sample, this clone was seen once. The chain employs TRBV9 and TRBJ2-5, with 8 bases aligning to TRBD1. The CDR3 sequence is 19 residues long. J was trimmed by 1 base and V by 0 bases; bases with no gene match: 14. Looked up from germline, CDR1 is SGDLS and CDR2 is YYNGEE. The CDR3 DNA reads TGTGCCAGCAGCGTAGAAGCCGGGACAGGCGTAGCCTCCCAAGAGACCCAGTACTTC. Protein sequence: CASSVEAGTGVASQETQYF.

This chain uses TRBV5-6 with TRBJ1-2; 8 bases align to TRBD1. The germline CDR1 and CDR2 sequences are SGHDT and YYEEEE. The V gene end was trimmed by 1 base and the J gene end by 6 bases; junction bases not matched to a gene: 2. The CDR3 consists of 13 residues. Written as DNA, the CDR3 is TGTGCCAGCAGCTTGTACAGGGGGGATGGCTACACCTTC. This translates into CASSLYRGDGYTF.

The chain combines TRBV19 with TRBJ1-6, with 7 bases lining up with TRBD1. Germline V gene data show CDR1 as LNHDA and CDR2 as SQIVND (reference sequence). CDR3 length: 15 residues. The ends lost 7 bases at V and 9 bases at J; junction bases unmatched: 12. The CDR3 DNA follows: TGTGCCAGTACCCTCGCAGGGGGGATGGGTTCACCCCTCCACTTT. Translating gives CASTLAGGMGSPLHF.

This clone was seen many times. J is TRBJ1-5 and V is TRBV10-2; possible D gene TRBD1, 5 bases. V shed 10 bases and J shed 5 bases, with 6 bases lying between them. Germline V gives CDR1 WSHSY, CDR2 SAAADI. The CDR3 contains 10 residues. The CDR3 is CATGYQPQHF. Here the CDR3 DNA reads TGCGCCACAGGGTATCAGCCCCAGCATTTT.

Concerning this clone itself: This same CDR3 is encoded by further DNA sequences in the sample. This chain links TRBV15 with TRBJ1-2; D gene uncertain. This CDR3 has 15 residues. Trimming left V 5 bases short and J 4 bases short, with 17 bases between. Germline CDR1 is LNHNV and CDR2 is YYDKDF (reference sequence). This chain's CDR3 is CATSPRQATTYGYTF. DNA of the CDR3: TGTGCCACCAGCCCGCGACAAGCCACCACCTATGGCTACACCTTC.

This rearrangement joins TRBV7-3 to TRBJ2-3; TRBD2 is a possible D gene (5 bases). CDR3 length equals 15 residues. Germline lookup yields CDR1 SGHTA and CDR2 FQGTGA. V lost 3 bases and J 3 bases, leaving 13 bases between the germline ends. The CDR3 loop reads CASSLMGATTDTQYF. In DNA, the CDR3 is TGTGCCAGCAGCTTGATGGGAGCCACTACAGATACGCAGTATTTT.

A word on this clone: Other nucleotide sequences from this sample produce the same CDR3. This chain uses TRBV4-1 with TRBJ2-7, with a weak D call TRBD1 (6 bases). Germline CDR1 MGHRA, CDR2 YSYEKL. This CDR3 is built from 13 residues. Trimming left V 4 bases short and J 7 bases short, with 14 bases between. In nucleotides, the CDR3 is TGCGCCAGCAGCCGGGGGACACTTTATGAGCAGTACTTC. It translates to CASSRGTLYEQYF.

The V call is TRBV19, the J call TRBJ2-7; D might be TRBD1 (5 bases). V gave up 5 bases and J gave up 0 bases, with 8 bases separating them. The CDR3 totals 13 residues. The germline V gene has CDR1 LNHDA and CDR2 SQIVND (reference sequence). As DNA, the CDR3 is TGTGCCAGTAGTTCAGGGCCCTCCTACGAGCAGTACTTC. The encoded protein is CASSSGPSYEQYF.